This T cell receptor beta chain was sequenced for a study of T-cell memory formation after mild COVID-19 (dated by TCRdb to the early 2020s). General notes on the study: TCR sequence clusters from the two donors were largely donor specific. The cohort was made up of two young adult volunteers, one female and one male, who were previously healthy. Longitudinal TCRalpha and TCRbeta repertoire sequencing tracked T-cell clones expanding and contracting after mild COVID-19 in a couple of donors. Study-level results and caveats: The study included only a couple of mild cases, and larger cohorts that include severe cases with pre-infection samples were judged to be necessary. The second-wave clones that peaked on day 37 were not confirmed to be SARS-CoV-2 specific. Some responding clones were detected in pre-infection memory, which suggested that pre-existing cross-reactive memory T cells had joined the SARS-CoV-2 response. Contracting CD4+ clones appeared mostly in the CM and EM memory subsets, whereas CD8+ clones were enriched in EMRA. From day 15 to 85, contracting clones showed balanced CD4/CD8 phenotypes, whereas a second wave of clones that expanded from day 15 to 37 leaned towards CD4+.

Ficoll-Paque density gradient centrifugation was the method used to isolate PBMCs. TCRdb records Illumina NovaSeq 6000 as the sequencer. cDNA libraries for TCRalpha and TCRbeta were prepared by 5'RACE using constant-segment primers, with sample barcodes and unique molecular identifiers added. RNA was extracted from every sample with Trizol reagent. Library amplification was performed in two PCR steps, and a second sample barcode and Illumina TruSeq adapters were introduced in the second step. Libraries were sequenced on an Illumina NovaSeq with 2 x 150 bp paired-end reads. The study's processing was this. The reads were demultiplexed and collapsed into UMI-guided consensus sequences using migec v1.2.7. Using mixcr v2.1.11, UMI consensuses were aligned to TRA and TRB V and J templates and then assembled into clonotypes. Clonotypes were classified as expanded or contracted when called significant by both edgeR and NoisET, with noise models trained on biological replicates. For edgeR calls, the thresholds were a false discovery rate-adjusted p below 0.01 and a log2 fold-change of 1. As an exploratory analysis of dynamics, max-normalized trajectories of the 1000 most abundant clonotypes were examined by PCA with hierarchical clustering. Separately sequenced CD4+ and CD8+ repertoires were used to assign the CD4 or CD8 phenotype of responding clones. In TCRdb, the public reads were trimmed at Q25 with fastp and aligned with MiXCR, with productive beta chains retained. Here each entry gathers all rows of one CDR3 protein and keeps the most common genes and DNA. These V and J calls originate from TCRdb's pipeline instead of the authors' own analysis. The table for this sample lists 290,000 or so distinct CDR3 sequences; less than 20% of them were counted only once. The leading ten clones occupy 20% to 25% of the sample.

Per the germline V gene, SQVTM is the CDR1 and ANQGSEA is the CDR2. Spanning cysteine to phenylalanine, the CDR3 consists of 14 amino acids. Just the 42-base CDR3 DNA is kept, in frame starting at base 1. Trimming costs V 7 bases and J 5 bases, and their ends lie 20 bases apart. About this clonotype: Which antigen it targets is not known. No clone much larger than this one lies a single base away; base qualities are absent.

Material: PBMCs or a T cell subset sorted from them (not recorded which). In this chain, TRBV29-1 is recombined with TRBJ2-5; TRBD1 could be the D gene, as 6 bases match. This TCR was sampled from a man between 18 and 35 years old who had mild COVID-19 (a few samples of this study predate the infection). The sample titles of this study are shuffled in the database, so cell type and time point are left out; the donor was told from shared clones. The CDR3 region has the sequence CSGFPGTLRETQYF. The DNA sequence reads TGCAGCGGATTCCCCGGGACACTAAGGGAGACCCAGTACTTC.